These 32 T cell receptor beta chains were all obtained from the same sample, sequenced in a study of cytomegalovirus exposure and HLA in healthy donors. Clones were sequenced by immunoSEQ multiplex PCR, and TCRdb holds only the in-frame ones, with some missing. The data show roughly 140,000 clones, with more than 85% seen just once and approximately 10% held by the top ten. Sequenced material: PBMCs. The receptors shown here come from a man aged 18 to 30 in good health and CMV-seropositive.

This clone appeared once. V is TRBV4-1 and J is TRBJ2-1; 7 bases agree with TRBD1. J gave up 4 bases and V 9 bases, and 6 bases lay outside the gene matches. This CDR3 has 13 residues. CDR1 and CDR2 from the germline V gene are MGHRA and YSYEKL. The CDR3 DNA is TGCGCCAGTTCCGGGACAGCTTACAATGAGCAGTTCTTC. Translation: CASSGTAYNEQFF.

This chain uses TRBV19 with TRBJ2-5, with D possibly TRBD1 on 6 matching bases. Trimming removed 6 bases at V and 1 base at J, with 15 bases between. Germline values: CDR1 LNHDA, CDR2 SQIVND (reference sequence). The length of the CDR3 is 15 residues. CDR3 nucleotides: TGTGCCAGTAGGGGATTCATGGACAGCCAAGAGACCCAGTACTTC. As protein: CASRGFMDSQETQYF.

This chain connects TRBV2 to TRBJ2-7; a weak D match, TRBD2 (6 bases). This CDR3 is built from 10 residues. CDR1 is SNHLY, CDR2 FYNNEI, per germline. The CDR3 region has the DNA TGTGCCAGCAGTGAAGATGGCAGCGGGGTC. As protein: CASSEDGSGV.

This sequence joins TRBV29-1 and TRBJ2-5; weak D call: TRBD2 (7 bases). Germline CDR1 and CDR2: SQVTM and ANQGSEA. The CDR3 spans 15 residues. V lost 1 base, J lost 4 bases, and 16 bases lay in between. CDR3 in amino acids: CSVEVLGGGIETQYF. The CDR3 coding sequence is TGCAGCGTTGAAGTGTTAGGGGGGGGAATAGAGACCCAGTACTTC.

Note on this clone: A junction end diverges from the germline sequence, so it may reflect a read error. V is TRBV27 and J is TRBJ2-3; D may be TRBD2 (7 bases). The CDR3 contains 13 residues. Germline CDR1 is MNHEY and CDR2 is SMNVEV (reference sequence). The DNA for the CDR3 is TGTGCCAGCACTTTAGTTGGGGGGGCGACGCAGTATTTT. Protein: CASTLVGGATQYF.

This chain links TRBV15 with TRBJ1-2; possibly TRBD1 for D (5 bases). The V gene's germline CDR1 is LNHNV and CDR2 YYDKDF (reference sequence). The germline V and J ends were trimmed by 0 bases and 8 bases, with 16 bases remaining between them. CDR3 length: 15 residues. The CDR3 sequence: CATSRDLRQGSGYTF. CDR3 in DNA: TGTGCCACCAGCAGAGATCTTAGGCAGGGTTCAGGCTACACCTTC.

Here the CDR3 reads CASSGTRTGRSYEQYF. The CDR3 DNA follows: TGTGCCAGCAGCGGGACACGGACAGGGAGGTCCTACGAGCAGTACTTC. The chain links TRBV5-4 to TRBJ2-7; 8 bases are a match to TRBD1. CDR3 length equals 16 residues. CDR1 and CDR2 (germline): SGHNT, YYREEE (reference sequence). The V gene end was trimmed by 4 bases and the J gene end by 1 base; junction bases not matched to a gene: 10.

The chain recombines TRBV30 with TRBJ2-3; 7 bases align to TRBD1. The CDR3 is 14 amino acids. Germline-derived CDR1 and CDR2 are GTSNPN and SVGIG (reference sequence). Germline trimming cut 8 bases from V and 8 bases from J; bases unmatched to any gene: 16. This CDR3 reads CAGGLDRTRVTQYF. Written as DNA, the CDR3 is TGTGCCGGGGGATTGGACAGGACACGCGTTACGCAGTATTTT.

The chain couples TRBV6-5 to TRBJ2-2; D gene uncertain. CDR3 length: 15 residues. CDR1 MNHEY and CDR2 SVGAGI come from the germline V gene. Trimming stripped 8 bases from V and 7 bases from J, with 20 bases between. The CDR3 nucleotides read TGTGCCAGCCGGTTCGCGGTCGTTGCTGGCGGGGAGCTGTTTTTT. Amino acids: CASRFAVVAGGELFF.

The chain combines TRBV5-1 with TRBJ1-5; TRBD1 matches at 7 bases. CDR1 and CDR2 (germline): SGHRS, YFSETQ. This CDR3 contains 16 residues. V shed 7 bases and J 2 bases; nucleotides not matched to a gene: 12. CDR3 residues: CASSSDRATRNQPQHF. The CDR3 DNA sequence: TGCGCCAGCTCCTCCGACAGGGCCACGCGCAATCAGCCCCAGCATTTT.

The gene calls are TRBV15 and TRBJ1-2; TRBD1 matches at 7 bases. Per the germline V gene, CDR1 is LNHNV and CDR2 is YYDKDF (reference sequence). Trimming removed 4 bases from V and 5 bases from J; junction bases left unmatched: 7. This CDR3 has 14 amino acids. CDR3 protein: CATSKGQAWYGYTF. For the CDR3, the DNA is TGTGCCACCAGCAAAGGACAGGCTTGGTATGGCTACACCTTC. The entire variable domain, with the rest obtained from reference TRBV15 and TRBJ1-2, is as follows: DAMVIQNPRYQVTQFGKPVTLSCSQTLNHNVMYWYQQKSSQAPKLLFHYYDKDFNNEADTPDNFQSRRPNTSFCFLDIRSPGLGDTAMYLCATSKGQAWYGYTFGSGTRLTVV.

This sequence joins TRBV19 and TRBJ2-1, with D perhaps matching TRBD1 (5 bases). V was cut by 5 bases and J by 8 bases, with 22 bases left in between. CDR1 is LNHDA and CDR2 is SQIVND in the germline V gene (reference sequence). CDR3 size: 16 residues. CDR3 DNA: TGTGCCAGTAGTCGGGTCAAGGGGTCCTATGACGATGAGCAGTTCTTC. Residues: CASSRVKGSYDDEQFF.

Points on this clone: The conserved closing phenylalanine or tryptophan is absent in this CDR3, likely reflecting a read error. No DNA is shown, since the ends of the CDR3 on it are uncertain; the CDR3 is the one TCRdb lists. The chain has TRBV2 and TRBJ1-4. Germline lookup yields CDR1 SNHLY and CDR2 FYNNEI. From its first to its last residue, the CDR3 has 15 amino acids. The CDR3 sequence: CASSGISRAGFAETV.

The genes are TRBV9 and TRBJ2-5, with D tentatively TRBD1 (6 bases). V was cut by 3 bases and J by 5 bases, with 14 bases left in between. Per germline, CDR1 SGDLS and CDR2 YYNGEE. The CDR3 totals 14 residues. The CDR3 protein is CASSATRGRETQYF. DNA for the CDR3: TGTGCCAGCAGCGCAACCAGGGGACGCGAGACCCAGTACTTC.

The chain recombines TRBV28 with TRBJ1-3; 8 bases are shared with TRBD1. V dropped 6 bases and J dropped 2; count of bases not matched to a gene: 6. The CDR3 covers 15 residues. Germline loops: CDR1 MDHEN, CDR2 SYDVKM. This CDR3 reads CASRADRGPGNTIYF. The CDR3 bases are TGTGCCAGCAGAGCCGACAGGGGACCTGGAAACACCATATATTTT.

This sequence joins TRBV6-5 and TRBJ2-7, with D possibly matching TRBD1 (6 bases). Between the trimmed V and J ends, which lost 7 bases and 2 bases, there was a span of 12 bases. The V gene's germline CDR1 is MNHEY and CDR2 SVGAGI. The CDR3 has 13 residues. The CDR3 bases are TGTGCCAGCAAGAACAGGGTCACCTACGAGCAGTACTTC. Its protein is CASKNRVTYEQYF.

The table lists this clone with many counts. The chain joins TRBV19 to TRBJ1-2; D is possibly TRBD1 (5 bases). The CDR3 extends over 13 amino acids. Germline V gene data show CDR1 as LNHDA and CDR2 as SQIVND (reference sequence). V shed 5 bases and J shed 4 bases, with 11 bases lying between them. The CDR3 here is CASSQVRAYGYTF. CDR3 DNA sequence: TGTGCCAGTAGTCAGGTCAGGGCCTATGGCTACACCTTC.

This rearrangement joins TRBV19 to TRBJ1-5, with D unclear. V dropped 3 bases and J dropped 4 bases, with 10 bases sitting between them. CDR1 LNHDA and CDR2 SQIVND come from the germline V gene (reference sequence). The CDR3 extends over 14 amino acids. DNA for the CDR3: TGTGCCAGTAGTATCCGGGAAAGAAATCAGCCCCAGCATTTT. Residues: CASSIRERNQPQHF.

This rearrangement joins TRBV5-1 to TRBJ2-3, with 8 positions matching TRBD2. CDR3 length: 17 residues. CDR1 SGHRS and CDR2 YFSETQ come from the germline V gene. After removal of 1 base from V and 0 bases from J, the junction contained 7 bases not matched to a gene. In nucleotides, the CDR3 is TGCGCCAGCAGCTTGAGAGGCGGGGGGCCCAGCACAGATACGCAGTATTTT. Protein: CASSLRGGGPSTDTQYF. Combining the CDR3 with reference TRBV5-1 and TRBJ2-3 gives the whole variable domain KAGVTQTPRYLIKTRGQQVTLSCSPISGHRSVSWYQQTPGQGLQFLFEYFSETQRNKGNFPGRFSGRQFSNSRSEMNVSTLELGDSALYLCASSLRGGGPSTDTQYFGPGTRLTVL.

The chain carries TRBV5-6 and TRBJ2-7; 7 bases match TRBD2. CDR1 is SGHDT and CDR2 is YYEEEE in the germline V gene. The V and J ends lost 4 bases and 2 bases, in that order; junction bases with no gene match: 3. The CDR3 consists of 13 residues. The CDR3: CASSAGLTYEQYF. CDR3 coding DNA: TGTGCCAGCAGCGCGGGACTAACCTACGAGCAGTACTTC.

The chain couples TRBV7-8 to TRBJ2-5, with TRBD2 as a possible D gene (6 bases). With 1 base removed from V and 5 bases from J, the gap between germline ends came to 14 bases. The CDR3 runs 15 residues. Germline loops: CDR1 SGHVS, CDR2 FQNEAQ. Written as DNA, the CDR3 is TGTGCCAGCAGCTTAGGGGGGGATCGTGGGGAGACCCAGTACTTC. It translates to CASSLGGDRGETQYF.

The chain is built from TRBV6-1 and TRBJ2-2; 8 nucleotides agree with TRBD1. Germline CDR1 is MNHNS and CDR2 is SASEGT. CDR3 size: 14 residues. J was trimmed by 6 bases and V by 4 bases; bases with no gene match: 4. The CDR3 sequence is CASSGDRGPGELFF. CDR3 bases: TGTGCCAGCAGTGGCGACAGGGGTCCCGGGGAGCTGTTTTTT.

CDR3 DNA: TGTGCCAGCAGCTTGGGACAGGGGGCTAACTATGGCTACACCTTC. Residues: CASSLGQGANYGYTF. The chain uses TRBV5-4 and TRBJ1-2; TRBD1 aligns across 9 bases. V dropped 0 bases and J dropped 0; count of bases not matched to a gene: 0. The CDR3 is 15 amino acids. CDR1 SGHNT and CDR2 YYREEE come from the germline V gene (reference sequence).

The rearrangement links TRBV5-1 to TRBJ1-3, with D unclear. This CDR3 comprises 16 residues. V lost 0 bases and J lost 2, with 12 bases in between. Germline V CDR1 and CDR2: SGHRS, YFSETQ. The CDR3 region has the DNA TGCGCCAGCAGCTTGGCATCCTCCCGAGCTGGAAACACCATATATTTT. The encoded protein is CASSLASSRAGNTIYF.

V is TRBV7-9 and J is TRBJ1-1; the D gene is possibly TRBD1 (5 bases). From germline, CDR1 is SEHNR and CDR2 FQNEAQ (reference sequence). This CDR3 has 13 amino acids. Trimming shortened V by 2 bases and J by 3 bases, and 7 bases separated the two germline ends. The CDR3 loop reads CASSLKGDTEAFF. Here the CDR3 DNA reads TGTGCCAGCAGCTTAAAAGGGGACACTGAAGCTTTCTTT.

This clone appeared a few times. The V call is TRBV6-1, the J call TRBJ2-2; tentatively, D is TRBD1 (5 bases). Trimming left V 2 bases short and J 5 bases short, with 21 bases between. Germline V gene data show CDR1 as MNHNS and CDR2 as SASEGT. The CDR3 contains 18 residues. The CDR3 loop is CASSEKGRMSPGTGELFF. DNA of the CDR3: TGTGCCAGCAGTGAAAAGGGGCGAATGAGCCCTGGAACCGGGGAGCTGTTTTTT.

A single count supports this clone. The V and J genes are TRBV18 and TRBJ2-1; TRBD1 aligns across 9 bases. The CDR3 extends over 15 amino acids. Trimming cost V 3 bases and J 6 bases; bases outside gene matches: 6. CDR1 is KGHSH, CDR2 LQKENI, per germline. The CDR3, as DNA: TGTGCCAGCTCACCGACCGGGACAGGGAGCAATGAGCAGTTCTTC. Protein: CASSPTGTGSNEQFF. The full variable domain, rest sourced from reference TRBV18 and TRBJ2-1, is NAGVMQNPRHLVRRRGQEARLRCSPMKGHSHVYWYRQLPEEGLKFMVYLQKENIIDESGMPKERFSAEFPKEGPSILRIQQVVRGDSAAYFCASSPTGTGSNEQFFGPGTRLTVL.

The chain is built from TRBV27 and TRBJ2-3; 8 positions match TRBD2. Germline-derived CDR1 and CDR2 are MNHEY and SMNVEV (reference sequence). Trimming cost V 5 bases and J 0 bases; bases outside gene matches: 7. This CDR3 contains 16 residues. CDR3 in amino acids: CASSLRGGASTDTQYF. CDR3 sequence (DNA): TGTGCCAGCAGTCTCCGGGGGGGGGCTAGCACAGATACGCAGTATTTT.

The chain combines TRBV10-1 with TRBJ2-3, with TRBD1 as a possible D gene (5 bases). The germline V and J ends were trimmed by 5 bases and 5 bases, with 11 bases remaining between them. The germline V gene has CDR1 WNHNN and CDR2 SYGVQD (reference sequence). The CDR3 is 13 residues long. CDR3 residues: CASSWQGIDTQYF. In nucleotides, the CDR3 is TGCGCCAGCAGTTGGCAGGGAATAGATACGCAGTATTTT.

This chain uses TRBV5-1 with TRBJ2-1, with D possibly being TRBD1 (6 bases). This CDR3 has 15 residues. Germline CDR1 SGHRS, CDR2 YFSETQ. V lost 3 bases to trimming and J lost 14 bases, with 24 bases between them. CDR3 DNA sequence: TGCGCCAGCAGCTCAACCGGGACACCGAATTCAATTAAGTTCTTC. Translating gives CASSSTGTPNSIKFF. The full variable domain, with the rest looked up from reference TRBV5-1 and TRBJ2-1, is KAGVTQTPRYLIKTRGQQVTLSCSPISGHRSVSWYQQTPGQGLQFLFEYFSETQRNKGNFPGRFSGRQFSNSRSEMNVSTLELGDSALYLCASSSTGTPNSIKFFGPGTRLTVL.

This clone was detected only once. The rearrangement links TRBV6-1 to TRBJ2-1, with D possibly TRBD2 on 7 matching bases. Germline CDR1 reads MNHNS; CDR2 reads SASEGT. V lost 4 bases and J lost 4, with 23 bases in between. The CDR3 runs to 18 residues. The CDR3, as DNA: TGTGCCAGCAGTGCGAGGGCTGCTTTGGCGGGGGCTTACAATGAGCAGTTCTTC. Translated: CASSARAALAGAYNEQFF.

CDR3 in amino acids: CASSPGQGSEQYF. CDR3 DNA sequence: TGTGCCAGCTCACCTGGACAGGGTTCCGAGCAGTACTTC. The rearrangement joins TRBV18 to TRBJ2-7; 8 bases agree with TRBD1. V shed 3 bases and J 6 bases; nucleotides not matched to a gene: 4. Germline CDR1 and CDR2: KGHSH and LQKENI. The CDR3 is 13 amino acids.